The clone carrying this T cell receptor beta chain was recorded a few times. Its target is not known. The data derive from a study of cytomegalovirus exposure and HLA in healthy donors. For the study at large: Assignment to the Caucasian-associated ancestry cluster applied to around 82% of the approximately 390 genotyped donors.

The PCR was carried out with 60 Vbeta primers and 13 Jbeta primers. Method: immunoSEQ multiplex PCR; TCRdb's copy keeps in-frame clones and lacks some. The sample holds about 82,000 clones, roughly 80% seen once. The ends were cut back, 6 bases at V and 7 bases at J, with 15 bases in the middle. The germline CDR1 and CDR2 sequences are MNHEY and SVGAGI. This CDR3 contains 13 residues. Study results and limitations: One variant, a missense change in DCLRE1C, was linked in a later analysis to TCR beta V- and J-gene trimming. For most TCR sequences rarity was the rule, although some public TCRs occurred in many donors.

The receptor was isolated from a human donor in good health. Sequencing was done on a sample of PBMCs. The chain uses TRBV6-5 and TRBJ2-5, with D possibly being TRBD1 (6 bases). This CDR3 is CASSPRDTGTQYF. The CDR3 DNA reads as TGTGCCAGCAGCCCCCGGGACACCGGGACCCAGTACTTC.